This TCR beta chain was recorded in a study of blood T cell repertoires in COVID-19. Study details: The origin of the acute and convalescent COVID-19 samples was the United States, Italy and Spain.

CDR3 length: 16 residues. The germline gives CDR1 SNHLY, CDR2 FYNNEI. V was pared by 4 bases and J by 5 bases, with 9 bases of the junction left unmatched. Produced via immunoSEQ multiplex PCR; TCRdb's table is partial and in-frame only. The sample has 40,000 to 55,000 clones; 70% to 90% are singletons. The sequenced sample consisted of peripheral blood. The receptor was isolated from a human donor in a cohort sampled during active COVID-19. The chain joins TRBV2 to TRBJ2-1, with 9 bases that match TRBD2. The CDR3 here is CASSGQTSGSNNEQFF. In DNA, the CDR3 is TGTGCCAGCAGTGGCCAGACTAGCGGCTCGAACAATGAGCAGTTCTTC.